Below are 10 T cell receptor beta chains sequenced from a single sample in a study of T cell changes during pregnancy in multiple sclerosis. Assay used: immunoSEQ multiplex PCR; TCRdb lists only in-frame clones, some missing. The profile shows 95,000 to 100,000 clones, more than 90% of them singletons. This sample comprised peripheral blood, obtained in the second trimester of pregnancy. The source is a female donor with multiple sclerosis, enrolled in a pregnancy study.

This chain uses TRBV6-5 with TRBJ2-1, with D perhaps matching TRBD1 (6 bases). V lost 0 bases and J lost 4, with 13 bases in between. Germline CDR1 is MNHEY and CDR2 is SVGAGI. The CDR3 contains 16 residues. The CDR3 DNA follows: TGTGCCAGCAGTTACTCCTGGACAGCCCATTACAATGAGCAGTTCTTC. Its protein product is CASSYSWTAHYNEQFF.

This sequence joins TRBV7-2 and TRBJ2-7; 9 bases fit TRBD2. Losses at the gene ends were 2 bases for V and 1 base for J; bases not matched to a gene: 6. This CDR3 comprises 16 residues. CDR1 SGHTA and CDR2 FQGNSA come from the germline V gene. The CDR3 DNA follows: TGTGCCAGCAGCTTATCCACTAGCGGGTGGTCCTACGAGCAGTACTTC. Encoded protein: CASSLSTSGWSYEQYF.

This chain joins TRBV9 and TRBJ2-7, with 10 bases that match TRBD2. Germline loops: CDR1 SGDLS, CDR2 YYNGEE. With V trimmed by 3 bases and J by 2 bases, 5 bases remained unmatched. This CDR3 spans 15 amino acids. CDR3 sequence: CASSARAGGTYEQYF. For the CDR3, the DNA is TGTGCCAGCAGCGCCCGAGCGGGAGGGACCTACGAGCAGTACTTC. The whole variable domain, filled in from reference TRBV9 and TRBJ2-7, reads DSGVTQTPKHLITATGQRVTLRCSPRSGDLSVYWYQQSLDQGLQFLIQYYNGEERAKGNILERFSAQQFPDLHSELNLSSLELGDSALYFCASSARAGGTYEQYFGPGTRLTVT.

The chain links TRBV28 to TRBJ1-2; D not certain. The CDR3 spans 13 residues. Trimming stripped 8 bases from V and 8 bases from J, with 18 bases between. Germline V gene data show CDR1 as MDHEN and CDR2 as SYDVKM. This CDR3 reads CASLVWVGGGYTF. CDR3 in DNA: TGTGCCAGCCTCGTGTGGGTCGGCGGAGGCTACACCTTC.

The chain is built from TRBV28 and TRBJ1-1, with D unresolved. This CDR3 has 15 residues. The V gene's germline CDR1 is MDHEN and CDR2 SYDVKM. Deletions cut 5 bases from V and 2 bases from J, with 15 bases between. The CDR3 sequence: CASSPSQRTNTEAFF. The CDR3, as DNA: TGTGCCAGCAGTCCCTCCCAGCGGACTAACACTGAAGCTTTCTTT. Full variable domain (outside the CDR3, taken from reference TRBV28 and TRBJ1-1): DVKVTQSSRYLVKRTGEKVFLECVQDMDHENMFWYRQDPGLGLRLIYFSYDVKMKEKGDIPEGYSVSREKKERFSLILESASTNQTSMYLCASSPSQRTNTEAFFGQGTRLTVV.

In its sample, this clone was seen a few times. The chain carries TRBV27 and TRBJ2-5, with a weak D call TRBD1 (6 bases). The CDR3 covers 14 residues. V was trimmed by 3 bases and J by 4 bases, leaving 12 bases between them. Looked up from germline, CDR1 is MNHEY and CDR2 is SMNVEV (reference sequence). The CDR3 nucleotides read TGTGCCAGCAGTTTGGAACAGGGTGGAGAGACCCAGTACTTC. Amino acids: CASSLEQGGETQYF.

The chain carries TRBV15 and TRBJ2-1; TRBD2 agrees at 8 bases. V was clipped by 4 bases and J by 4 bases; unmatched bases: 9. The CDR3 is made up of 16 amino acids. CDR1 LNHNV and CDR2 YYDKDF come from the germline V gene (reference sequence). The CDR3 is CATSTRVAGTYNEQFF. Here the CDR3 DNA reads TGTGCCACCAGCACCCGGGTAGCGGGGACGTACAATGAGCAGTTCTTC.

The CDR3 sequence is CASSVRGLSYEQYF. The CDR3 nucleotides read TGTGCCAGCAGTGTAAGGGGGCTTTCCTACGAGCAGTACTTC. The J gene is TRBJ2-7, the V gene TRBV2, with TRBD1 matching over 7 bases. The trim removed 4 bases at V and 1 base at J, leaving 4 bases unmatched. Germline-derived CDR1 and CDR2 are SNHLY and FYNNEI. The CDR3 extends over 14 amino acids.

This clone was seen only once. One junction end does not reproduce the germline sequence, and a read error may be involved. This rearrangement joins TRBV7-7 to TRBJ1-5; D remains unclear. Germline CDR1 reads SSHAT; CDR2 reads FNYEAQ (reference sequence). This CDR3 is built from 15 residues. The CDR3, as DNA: TGTGCTAGCAGCTTAGGGTCGTTGTCGGATCAGCCCCAGCATTTT. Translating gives CASSLGSLSDQPQHF.

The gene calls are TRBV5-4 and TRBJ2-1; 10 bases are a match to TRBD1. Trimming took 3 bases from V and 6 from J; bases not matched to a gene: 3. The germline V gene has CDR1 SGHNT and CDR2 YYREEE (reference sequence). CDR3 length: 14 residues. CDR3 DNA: TGTGCCAGCAGCTCCGGACAGGGGGGCAATGAGCAGTTCTTC. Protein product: CASSSGQGGNEQFF.